The source of this T cell receptor beta chain is a study of Tregs in tolerant kidney transplant recipients. Looking at the study overall: The nonmyeloablative bone marrow transplants came from related graft donors, with transient mixed chimerism. Study-level points and caveats: Biological reproducibility was not directly addressed, but technical replication error appeared minimal.

J gave up 2 bases and V 5 bases, and 9 bases lay outside the gene matches. CDR3 length: 15 residues. Germline loops: CDR1 SSHAT, CDR2 FNYEAQ (reference sequence). After around 6 days with irradiated graft donor PBMCs, CFSE-labeled recipient PBMCs were FACS-sorted. This clone is deemed medium-sized. Its target is not known. TCRdb keeps only in-frame clones here, not all; method: immunoSEQ multiplex PCR. This sample has 7,000 to 9,000 clones, with roughly 34% found just once. This clonotype was sampled from a human patient who received a combined kidney and bone marrow transplant. Source: CD8+ T cells from blood cultured with allogeneic cells, taken before the transplant. The rearrangement links TRBV7-7 to TRBJ2-7; TRBD2 matches at 7 bases. Written as DNA, the CDR3 is TGTGCCAGCAGCCCGGGAGGCCCATTCACCTACGAGCAGTACTTC. Its protein product is CASSPGGPFTYEQYF.